The clone carrying this T cell receptor (beta chain) was counted at least ten times. Its antigen is undetermined. The data were obtained in a study of T-cell memory formation after mild COVID-19. General study points: Certain responding clones were present in pre-infection memory, suggesting participation of cross-reactive memory. Day 15 to 85 contractors were CD4/CD8 balanced; later expanders leaned CD4+. Unconfirmed was the SARS-CoV-2 specificity of second-wave clones that peaked on day 37.

5'RACE with constant-segment primers yielded barcoded, UMI-tagged TCR alpha and TCR beta cDNA libraries. TCRdb itself ran the 5' RACE reads through MiXCR, one entry per CDR3 protein. The sample has 25,000 to 30,000 distinct CDR3 sequences, approximately 12% seen once. This clonotype originated in an adult woman who had mild COVID-19 (a few samples of this study predate the infection). Cell type and time point are not known. The sample taken for sequencing was PBMCs or a T cell subset sorted from them (not recorded which).

In nucleotides, the CDR3 is TGTGCCAGCAGCCCACTAGCGGGAGGGGGGGTGTACCAAGAGACCCAGTACTTC. Its protein is CASSPLAGGGVYQETQYF. This chain uses TRBV11-2 with TRBJ2-5, with 13 bases aligning to TRBD2. Unmatched junction bases numbered 9, after V lost 5 bases and J lost 0 bases. Germline lookup yields CDR1 SGHAT and CDR2 FQNNGV. The CDR3 totals 18 residues.